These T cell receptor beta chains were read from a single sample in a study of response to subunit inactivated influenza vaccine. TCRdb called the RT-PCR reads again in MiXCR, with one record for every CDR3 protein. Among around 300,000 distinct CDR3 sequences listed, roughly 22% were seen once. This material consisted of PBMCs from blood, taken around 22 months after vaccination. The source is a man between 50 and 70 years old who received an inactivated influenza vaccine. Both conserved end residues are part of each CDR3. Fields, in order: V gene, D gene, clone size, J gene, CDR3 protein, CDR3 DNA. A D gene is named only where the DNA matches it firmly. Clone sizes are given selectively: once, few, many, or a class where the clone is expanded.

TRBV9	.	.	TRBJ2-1	CASSPRGLGQWNEQFF	TGTGCCAGCAGCCCCAGAGGACTGGGCCAATGGAATGAGCAGTTCTTC
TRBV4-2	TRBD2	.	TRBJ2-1	CASSAPLGLAGGNSYNEQFF	TGTGCCAGCAGCGCGCCTCTGGGACTAGCGGGGGGCAACTCCTACAATGAGCAGTTCTTC
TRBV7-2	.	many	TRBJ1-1	CASSTTGMNTEAFF	TGTGCCAGCAGCACAACAGGGATGAACACTGAAGCTTTCTTT
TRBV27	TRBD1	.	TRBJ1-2	CASSRDRDGHGYTF	TGTGCCAGCAGCCGCGACAGGGACGGTCATGGCTACACCTTC
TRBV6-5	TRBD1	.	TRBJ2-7	CASSYLGTDYEQYF	TGTGCCAGCAGTTACCTCGGGACAGACTACGAGCAGTACTTC
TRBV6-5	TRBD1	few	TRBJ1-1	CASSYSPTGSTEAFF	TGTGCCAGCAGTTACTCACCGACAGGGAGCACTGAAGCTTTCTTT
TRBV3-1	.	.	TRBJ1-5	CASSHGSGFNQPQHF	TGTGCCAGCAGCCACGGAAGCGGTTTCAATCAGCCCCAGCATTTT
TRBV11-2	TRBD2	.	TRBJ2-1	CASSFLAGGSGGSYNEQFF	TGTGCCAGCAGCTTTCTAGCGGGAGGGTCTGGTGGGTCCTACAATGAGCAGTTCTTC
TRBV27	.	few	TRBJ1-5	CASRMGGGLSNQPQHF	TGTGCCAGCAGGATGGGGGGGGGATTGAGCAATCAGCCCCAGCATTTT
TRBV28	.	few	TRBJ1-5	CASSLSRADSNQPQHF	TGTGCCAGCAGTTTAAGCAGGGCCGATAGCAATCAGCCCCAGCATTTT
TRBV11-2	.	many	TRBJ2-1	CASSLRFGGSAYNEQFF	TGTGCCAGCAGCTTACGATTTGGCGGATCGGCTTACAATGAGCAGTTCTTC
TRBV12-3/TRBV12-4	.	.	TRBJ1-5	CASSAGTVGPQHF	TGTGCCAGCAGTGCAGGGACGGTGGGGCCCCAGCATTTT
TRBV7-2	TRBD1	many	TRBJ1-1	CASSPRQGNTEAFF	TGTGCCAGTAGTCCTCGACAGGGGAACACTGAAGCTTTCTTT
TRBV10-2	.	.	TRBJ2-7	CASSESWGEQYF	TGCGCCAGCAGTGAGTCTTGGGGGGAGCAGTACTTC
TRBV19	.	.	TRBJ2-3	CASSIPFRIDRTDTQYF	TGTGCCAGTAGTATACCGTTTAGGATTGACCGCACAGATACGCAGTATTTT
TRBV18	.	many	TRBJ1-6	CASSPGPADNSPLHF	TGTGCCAGCTCACCAGGCCCAGCTGATAATTCACCCCTCCACTTT
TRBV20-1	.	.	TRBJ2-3	CSARWGASTDTQYF	TGCAGTGCTCGTTGGGGGGCCAGCACAGATACGCAGTATTTT